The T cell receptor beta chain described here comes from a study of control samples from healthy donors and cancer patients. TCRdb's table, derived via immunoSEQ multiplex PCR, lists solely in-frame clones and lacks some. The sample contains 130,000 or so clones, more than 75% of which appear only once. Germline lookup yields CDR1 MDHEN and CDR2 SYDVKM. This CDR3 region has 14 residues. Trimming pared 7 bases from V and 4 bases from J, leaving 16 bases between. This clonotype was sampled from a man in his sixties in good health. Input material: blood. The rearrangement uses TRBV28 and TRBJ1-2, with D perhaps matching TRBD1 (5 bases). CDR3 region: CASTPGSGGYGYTF. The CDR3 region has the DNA TGTGCCAGCACGCCCGGATCGGGGGGCTATGGCTACACCTTC.